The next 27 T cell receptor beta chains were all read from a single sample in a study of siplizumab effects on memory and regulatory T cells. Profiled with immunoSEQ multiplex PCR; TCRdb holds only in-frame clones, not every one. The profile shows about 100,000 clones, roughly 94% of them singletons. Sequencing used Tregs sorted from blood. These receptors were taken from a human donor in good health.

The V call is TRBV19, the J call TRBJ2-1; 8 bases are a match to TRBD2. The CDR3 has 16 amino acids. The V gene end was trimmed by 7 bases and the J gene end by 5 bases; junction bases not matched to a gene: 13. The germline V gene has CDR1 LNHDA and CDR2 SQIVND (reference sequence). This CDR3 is CASKGGVSGINNEQFF. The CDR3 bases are TGTGCCAGTAAGGGAGGGGTTAGCGGGATAAACAATGAGCAGTTCTTC.

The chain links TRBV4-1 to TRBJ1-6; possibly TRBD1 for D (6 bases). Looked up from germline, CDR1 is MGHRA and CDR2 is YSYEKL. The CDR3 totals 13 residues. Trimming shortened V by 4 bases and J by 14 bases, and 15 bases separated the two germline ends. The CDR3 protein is CASSLIRGRALHF. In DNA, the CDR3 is TGCGCCAGCAGCCTCATAAGGGGGAGGGCCCTCCACTTT.

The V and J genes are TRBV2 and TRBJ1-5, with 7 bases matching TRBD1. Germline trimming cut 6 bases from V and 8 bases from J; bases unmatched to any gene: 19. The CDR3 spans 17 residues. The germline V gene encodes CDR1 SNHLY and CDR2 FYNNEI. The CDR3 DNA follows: TGTGCCAGCAGCACCGACAGGGTGCCCAACCTACATAAGCCCCAGCATTTT. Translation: CASSTDRVPNLHKPQHF.

The CDR3 spells CASSELQGGIGEKLFF. CDR3 DNA: TGCGCCAGCAGCGAACTACAGGGGGGAATAGGGGAAAAACTGTTTTTT. This chain links TRBV5-1 with TRBJ1-4; TRBD1 agrees at 8 bases. The CDR3 loop spans 16 amino acids. The trim removed 4 bases at V and 8 bases at J, leaving 13 bases unmatched. Germline loops: CDR1 SGHRS, CDR2 YFSETQ.

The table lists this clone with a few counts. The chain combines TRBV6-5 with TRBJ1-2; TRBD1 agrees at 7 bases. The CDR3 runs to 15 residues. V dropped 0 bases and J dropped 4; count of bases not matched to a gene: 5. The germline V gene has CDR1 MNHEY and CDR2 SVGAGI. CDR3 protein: CASSYSGRGAYGYTF. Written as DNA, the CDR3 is TGTGCCAGCAGTTACTCTGGCAGGGGGGCCTATGGCTACACCTTC.

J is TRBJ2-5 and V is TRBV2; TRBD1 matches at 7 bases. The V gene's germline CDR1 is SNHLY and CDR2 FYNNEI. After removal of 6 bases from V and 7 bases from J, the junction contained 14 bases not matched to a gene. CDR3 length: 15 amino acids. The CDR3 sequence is CASRAWTGRTGTQYF. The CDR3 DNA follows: TGTGCCAGCAGGGCCTGGACAGGCCGCACAGGGACCCAGTACTTC. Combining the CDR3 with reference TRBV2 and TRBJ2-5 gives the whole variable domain EPEVTQTPSHQVTQMGQEVILRCVPISNHLYFYWYRQILGQKVEFLVSFYNNEISEKSEIFDDQFSVERPDGSNFTLKIRSTKLEDSAMYFCASRAWTGRTGTQYFGPGTRLLVL.

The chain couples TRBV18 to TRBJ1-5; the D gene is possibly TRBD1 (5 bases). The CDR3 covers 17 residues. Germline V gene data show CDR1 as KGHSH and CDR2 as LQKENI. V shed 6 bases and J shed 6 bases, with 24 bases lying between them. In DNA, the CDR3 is TGTGCCAGCTCCGCGACCGCAGGGTCTTCTCTTGGTCAGCCCCAGCATTTT. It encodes CASSATAGSSLGQPQHF.

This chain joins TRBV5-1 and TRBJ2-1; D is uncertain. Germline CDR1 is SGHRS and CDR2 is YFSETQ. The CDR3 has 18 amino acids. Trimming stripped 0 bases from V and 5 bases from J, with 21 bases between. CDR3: CASSLAFGPTRRDNEQFF. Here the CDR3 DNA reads TGCGCCAGCAGCTTGGCCTTTGGACCCACGAGGAGAGACAATGAGCAGTTCTTC.

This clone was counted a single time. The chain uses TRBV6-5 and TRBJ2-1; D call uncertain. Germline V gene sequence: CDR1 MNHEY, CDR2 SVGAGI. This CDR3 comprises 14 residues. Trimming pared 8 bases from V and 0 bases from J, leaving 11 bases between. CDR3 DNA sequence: TGTGCCAGCGCCAATGTGTTCTCCTACAATGAGCAGTTCTTC. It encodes CASANVFSYNEQFF.

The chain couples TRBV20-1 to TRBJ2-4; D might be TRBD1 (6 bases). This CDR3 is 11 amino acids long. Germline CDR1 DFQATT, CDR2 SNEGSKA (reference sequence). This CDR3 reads CSAGDRNIQYF. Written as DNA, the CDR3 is TGCAGCGCAGGGGACCGCAACATTCAGTACTTC.

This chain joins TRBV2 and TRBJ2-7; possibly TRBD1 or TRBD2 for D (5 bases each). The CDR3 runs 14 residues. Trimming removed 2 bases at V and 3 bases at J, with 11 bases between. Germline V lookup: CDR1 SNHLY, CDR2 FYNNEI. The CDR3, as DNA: TGTGCCAGCAGTGAATGGGGACCGCTCTACGAGCAGTACTTC. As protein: CASSEWGPLYEQYF.

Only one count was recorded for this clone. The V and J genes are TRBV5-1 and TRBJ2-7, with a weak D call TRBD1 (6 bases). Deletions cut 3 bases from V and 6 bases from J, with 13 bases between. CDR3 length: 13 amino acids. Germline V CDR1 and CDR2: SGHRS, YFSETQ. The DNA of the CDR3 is TGCGCCAGCAGCTGGGGGACAAATAGCGAGCAGTACTTC. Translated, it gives CASSWGTNSEQYF.

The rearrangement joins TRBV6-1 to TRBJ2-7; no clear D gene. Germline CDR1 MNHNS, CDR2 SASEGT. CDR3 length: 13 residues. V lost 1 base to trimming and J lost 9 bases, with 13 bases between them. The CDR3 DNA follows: TGTGCCAGCAGTGAAGACCGACGAACCGGGCAGTACTTC. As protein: CASSEDRRTGQYF.

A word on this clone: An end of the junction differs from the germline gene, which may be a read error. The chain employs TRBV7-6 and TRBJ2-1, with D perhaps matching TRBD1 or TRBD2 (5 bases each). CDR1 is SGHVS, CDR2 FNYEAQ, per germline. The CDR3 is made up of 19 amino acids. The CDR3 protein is CASTALMGERLVSSNEQFF. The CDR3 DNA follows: TGTGCCAGCACCGCCCTGATGGGGGAGCGGTTAGTTTCCTCCAATGAGCAGTTCTTC.

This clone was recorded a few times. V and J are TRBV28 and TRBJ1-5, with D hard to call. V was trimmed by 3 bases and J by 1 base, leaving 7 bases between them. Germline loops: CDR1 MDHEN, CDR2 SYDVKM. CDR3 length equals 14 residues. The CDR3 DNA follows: TGTGCCAGCAGTTTTATGAGGAGCAATCAGCCCCAGCATTTT. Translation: CASSFMRSNQPQHF.

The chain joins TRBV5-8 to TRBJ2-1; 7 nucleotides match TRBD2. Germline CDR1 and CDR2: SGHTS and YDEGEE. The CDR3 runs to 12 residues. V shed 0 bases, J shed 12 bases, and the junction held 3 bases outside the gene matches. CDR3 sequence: CASSLATGGQFF. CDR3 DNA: TGTGCCAGCAGCTTGGCGACGGGGGGGCAGTTCTTC.

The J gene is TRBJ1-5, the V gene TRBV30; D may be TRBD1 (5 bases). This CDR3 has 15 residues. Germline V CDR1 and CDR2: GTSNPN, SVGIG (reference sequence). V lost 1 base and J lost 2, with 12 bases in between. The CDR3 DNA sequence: TGTGCCTGGAGTGGGGGGGGTGTGGGCAATCAGCCCCAGCATTTT. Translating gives CAWSGGGVGNQPQHF.

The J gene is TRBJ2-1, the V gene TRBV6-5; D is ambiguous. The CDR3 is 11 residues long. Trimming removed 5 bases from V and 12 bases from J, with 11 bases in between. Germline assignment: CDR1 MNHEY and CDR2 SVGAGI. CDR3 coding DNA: TGTGCCAGCAGTCCAGGTGTCTCGCAGTTCTTC. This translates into CASSPGVSQFF.

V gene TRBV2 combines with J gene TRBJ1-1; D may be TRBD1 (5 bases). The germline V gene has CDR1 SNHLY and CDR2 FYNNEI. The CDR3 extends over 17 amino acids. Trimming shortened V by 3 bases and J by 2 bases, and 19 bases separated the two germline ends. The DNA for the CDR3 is TGTGCCAGCAGTGACCTCCCGACCCTTGACAGTAACACTGAAGCTTTCTTT. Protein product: CASSDLPTLDSNTEAFF.

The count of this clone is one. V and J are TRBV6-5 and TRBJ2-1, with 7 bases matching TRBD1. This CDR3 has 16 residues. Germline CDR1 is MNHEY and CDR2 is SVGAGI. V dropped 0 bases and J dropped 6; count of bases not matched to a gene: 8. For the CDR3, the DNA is TGTGCCAGCAGTTACTCGTATGGGACAGCGAGCAATGAGCAGTTCTTC. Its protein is CASSYSYGTASNEQFF.

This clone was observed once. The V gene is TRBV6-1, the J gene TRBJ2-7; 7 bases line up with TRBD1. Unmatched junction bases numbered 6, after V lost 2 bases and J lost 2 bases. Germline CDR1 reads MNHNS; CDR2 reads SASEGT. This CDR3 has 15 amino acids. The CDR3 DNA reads TGTGCCAGCAGTGAATTTGGGACAGCGACCTACGAGCAGTACTTC. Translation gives CASSEFGTATYEQYF.

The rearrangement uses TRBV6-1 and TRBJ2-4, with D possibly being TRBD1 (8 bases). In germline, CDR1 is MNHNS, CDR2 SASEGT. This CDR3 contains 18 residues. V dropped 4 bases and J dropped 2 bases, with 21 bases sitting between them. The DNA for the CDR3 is TGTGCCAGCAGTGGGAGAGGAGACAGGGGAGGGACCAAAAACATTCAGTACTTC. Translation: CASSGRGDRGGTKNIQYF.

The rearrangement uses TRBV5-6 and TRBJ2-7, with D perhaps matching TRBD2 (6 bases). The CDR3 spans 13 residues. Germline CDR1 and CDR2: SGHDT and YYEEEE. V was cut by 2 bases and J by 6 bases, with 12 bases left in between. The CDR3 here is CASSFRGIVEQYF. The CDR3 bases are TGTGCCAGCAGCTTTCGGGGGATAGTCGAGCAGTACTTC.

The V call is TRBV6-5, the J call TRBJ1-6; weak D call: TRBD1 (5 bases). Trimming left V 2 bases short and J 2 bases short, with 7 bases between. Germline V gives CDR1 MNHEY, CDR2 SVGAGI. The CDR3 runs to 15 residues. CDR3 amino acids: CASSYRGTYNSPLHF. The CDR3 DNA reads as TGTGCCAGCAGTTACCGGGGGACCTATAATTCACCCCTCCACTTT.

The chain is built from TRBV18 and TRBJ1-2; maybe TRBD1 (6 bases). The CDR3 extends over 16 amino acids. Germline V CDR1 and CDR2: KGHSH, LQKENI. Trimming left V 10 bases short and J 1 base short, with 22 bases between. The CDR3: CATSRQGNQLNYGYTF. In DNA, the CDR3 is TGTGCCACAAGTAGGCAGGGGAATCAACTTAACTATGGCTACACCTTC.

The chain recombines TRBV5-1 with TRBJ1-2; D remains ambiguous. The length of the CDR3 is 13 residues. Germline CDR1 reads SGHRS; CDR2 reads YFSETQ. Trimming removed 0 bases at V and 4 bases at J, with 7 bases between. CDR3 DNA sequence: TGCGCCAGCAGCTTGGAGGGATTCTATGGCTACACCTTC. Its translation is CASSLEGFYGYTF.

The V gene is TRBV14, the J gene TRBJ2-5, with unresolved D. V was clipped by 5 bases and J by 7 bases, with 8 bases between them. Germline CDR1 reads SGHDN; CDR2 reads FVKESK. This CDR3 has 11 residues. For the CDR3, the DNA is TGTGCCAGCAGCGTTATAGGGACCCAGTACTTC. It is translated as CASSVIGTQYF. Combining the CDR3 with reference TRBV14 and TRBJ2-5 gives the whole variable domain EAGVTQFPSHSVIEKGQTVTLRCDPISGHDNLYWYRRVMGKEIKFLLHFVKESKQDESGMPNNRFLAERTGGTYSTLKVQPAELEDSGVYFCASSVIGTQYFGPGTRLLVL.